Below are 22 T cell receptor beta chains sequenced from a single sample in a study of identical twins (dated by TCRdb to the mid-2010s). Library preparation was by 5' RACE. TCRdb lists the instrument as Illumina HiSeq 2000. Starting from the raw public reads, TCRdb applied fastp trimming at Q25, assembled clones with MiXCR and retained in-frame beta chains. Under each unique CDR3 protein, matching rows form one entry showing the most common genes and DNA. Here the sample has 700,000 or so distinct CDR3 sequences; about 9.4% occur a single time. The ten largest clones represent approximately 0.94% of the sample. These data also featured in a second study, about yellow fever vaccine responses in identical twins.

The sequenced material came from PBMCs. These receptors all come from a woman younger than 35 in good health.

This clonotype appeared many times. The chain employs TRBV6-1 and TRBJ1-5, with TRBD1 identical over 10 bases. From germline, CDR1 is MNHNS and CDR2 SASEGT. After removal of 6 bases from V and 2 bases from J, the junction contained 1 base not matched to a gene. The CDR3 has 14 amino acids. The CDR3 DNA reads TGTGCCAGCAGAGGACAGGGGGGCAATCAGCCCCAGCATTTT. Protein: CASRGQGGNQPQHF.

This clonotype was counted only a few times. The gene calls are TRBV5-1 and TRBJ2-1, with TRBD2 matching over 12 bases. Trimming cost V 2 bases and J 6 bases; bases outside gene matches: 6. This CDR3 is 16 amino acids long. Germline CDR1 SGHRS, CDR2 YFSETQ. CDR3 residues: CASSLLLAGGRNEQFF. As DNA, the CDR3 is TGCGCCAGCAGCTTACTACTAGCGGGAGGTCGCAATGAGCAGTTCTTC.

This chain links TRBV9 with TRBJ2-7, with D tentatively TRBD2 (6 bases). Per germline, CDR1 SGDLS and CDR2 YYNGEE. Trimming pared 0 bases from V and 0 bases from J, leaving 10 bases between. This CDR3 has 15 amino acids. CDR3 region: CASSVAPGSSYEQYF. The CDR3 bases are TGTGCCAGCAGCGTAGCCCCCGGGAGCTCCTACGAGCAGTACTTC.

This clonotype has a count of ten or more. This chain connects TRBV6-2 or TRBV6-3 to TRBJ1-1; D is uncertain. The CDR3 consists of 15 residues. Trimming took off 4 bases at V and 2 bases at J, with 14 bases between the two ends. Germline V gene lookup returns CDR1 MNHEY and CDR2 SVGEGT. The CDR3: CASSFYPGANTEAFF. The CDR3 nucleotides read TGTGCCAGCAGTTTCTACCCAGGAGCTAACACTGAAGCTTTCTTT.

This clonotype was picked up many times. The chain has TRBV5-1 and TRBJ2-7; D unresolved. The CDR3 is 16 residues long. V shed 0 bases and J shed 4 bases, with 17 bases lying between them. Per germline, CDR1 SGHRS and CDR2 YFSETQ. CDR3 residues: CASSLVSANVEYEQYF. The CDR3 DNA reads as TGCGCCAGCAGCTTGGTTTCAGCTAATGTGGAGTACGAGCAGTACTTC.

V usage is TRBV20-1 and J usage is TRBJ1-6, with a possible D match to TRBD1 (5 bases). The CDR3 loop spans 12 amino acids. Germline CDR1 DFQATT, CDR2 SNEGSKA (reference sequence). The V and J ends lost 7 bases and 7 bases respectively, with 11 bases between them. The CDR3 region has the DNA TGCAGTGTAGGGGTCCTGAATTCACCCCTCCACTTT. It yields the protein CSVGVLNSPLHF.

This clonotype has ten or more counts. The rearrangement joins TRBV3-1 to TRBJ1-1, with D unresolved. The CDR3 sequence is 15 residues long. Per germline, CDR1 LGHDT and CDR2 YNNKEL (reference sequence). V lost 2 bases to trimming and J lost 1 base, with 11 bases between them. CDR3 in amino acids: CASSQPMAGNTEAFF. The CDR3 DNA reads TGTGCCAGCAGCCAACCTATGGCGGGGAACACTGAAGCTTTCTTT.

The CDR3 coding sequence is TGTGCCAGCACCCTGGGGCTAGCGGCGGAAGAGACCCAGTACTTC. Its translation: CASTLGLAAEETQYF. This chain joins TRBV5-6 and TRBJ2-5, with 7 bases matching TRBD2. This CDR3 is 15 amino acids long. V lost 6 bases and J lost 3; bases outside the gene matches: 11. The germline V gene has CDR1 SGHDT and CDR2 YYEEEE.

This clonotype appeared a few times. This rearrangement joins TRBV7-2 to TRBJ2-3; 7 bases line up with TRBD2. Per the germline V gene, CDR1 is SGHTA and CDR2 is FQGNSA. This CDR3 contains 15 residues. Losses at the gene ends were 5 bases for V and 6 bases for J; bases not matched to a gene: 11. CDR3 DNA: TGTGCCAGCAGCCGCGGGGCGGGGGTGGTCGATACGCAGTATTTT. Protein sequence: CASSRGAGVVDTQYF.

This clonotype has ten or more counts. The CDR3 region is CASTVESYEQYF. CDR3 coding DNA: TGTGCCAGCACTGTGGAAAGCTACGAGCAGTACTTC. The chain combines TRBV12-3 or TRBV12-4 with TRBJ2-7; D remains unclear. CDR3 size: 12 residues. Trimming pared 7 bases from V and 3 bases from J, leaving 10 bases between.

This clonotype was observed a handful of times. V usage is TRBV10-3 and J usage is TRBJ2-7; no reliable D call. The CDR3 loop spans 13 amino acids. CDR1 is ENHRY and CDR2 is SYGVKD in the germline V gene. Trimming shortened V by 10 bases and J by 5 bases, and 18 bases separated the two germline ends. The CDR3 coding sequence is TGTGCCACCCAGGCACCAAACGAGCACGAGCAGTACTTC. Amino acids: CATQAPNEHEQYF.

This clonotype was detected ten times or more. This CDR3 is CASSLISPNEQFF. The DNA for the CDR3 is TGCGCCAGCAGCTTAATCTCCCCCAATGAGCAGTTCTTC. The rearrangement uses TRBV5-1 and TRBJ2-1; D unclear. CDR3 length: 13 residues. Germline loops: CDR1 SGHRS, CDR2 YFSETQ. Deletions cut 2 bases from V and 6 bases from J, with 9 bases between.

This clonotype was recorded at least ten times. DNA for the CDR3: TGCAGCGTAGCCGGGACGCCGAACACTGAAGCTTTCTTT. Translation gives CSVAGTPNTEAFF. This chain connects TRBV29-1 to TRBJ1-1; D is perhaps TRBD1 (5 bases). This CDR3 contains 13 residues. CDR1 SQVTM and CDR2 ANQGSEA come from the germline V gene. Trimming removed 6 bases at V and 1 base at J, with 12 bases between.

In its sample, this clonotype was seen a few times. This chain joins TRBV10-3 and TRBJ1-2, with TRBD1 matching 7 bases. Per the germline V gene, CDR1 is ENHRY and CDR2 is SYGVKD. CDR3 length equals 15 residues. The DNA of the CDR3 is TGTTGTACCTTGGGACAGACCGGGTATTCGACTGGCTACACCTTC. It is translated as CCTLGQTGYSTGYTF.

This clonotype was counted only a few times. The genes are TRBV7-8 and TRBJ2-7; a weak D match, TRBD2 (6 bases). Germline V gene data show CDR1 as SGHVS and CDR2 as FQNEAQ. Trimming shortened V by 2 bases and J by 1 base, and 21 bases separated the two germline ends. The CDR3 contains 18 residues. The CDR3 reads CASSLFGLGGPGSYEQYF. CDR3 coding DNA: TGTGCCAGCAGCTTATTCGGTCTCGGGGGACCAGGGTCCTACGAGCAGTACTTC.

The J gene is TRBJ1-4, the V gene TRBV9; 7 bases are a match to TRBD1. V shed 4 bases, J shed 8 bases, and the junction held 11 bases outside the gene matches. Germline V gene lookup returns CDR1 SGDLS and CDR2 YYNGEE. The CDR3 is 15 residues long. CDR3 protein: CASSPRTGGFEKLFF. DNA of the CDR3: TGTGCCAGCAGCCCGAGGACAGGTGGTTTCGAAAAACTGTTTTTT.

This sequence joins TRBV29-1 and TRBJ2-5; 8 bases line up with TRBD1. Germline lookup yields CDR1 SQVTM and CDR2 ANQGSEA. V was clipped by 7 bases and J by 4 bases; unmatched bases: 14. CDR3 length: 15 amino acids. CDR3 protein: CSGGRAGGFGETQYF. The CDR3 bases are TGCAGCGGGGGCAGAGCAGGGGGCTTTGGAGAGACCCAGTACTTC.

This clonotype appeared a few times. This rearrangement joins TRBV21-1 to TRBJ2-7; the listed D gene, TRBD2, was not tested against the DNA. TRBV21-1 is tagged as a pseudogene. This CDR3 region has 16 residues. CDR3 nucleotide sequence: TGTGCCAGCAGCAAAAAGGTGTGGACTAGCCCCTACGAGCAGTACTTC. Translated: CASSKKVWTSPYEQYF.

The chain couples TRBV15 to TRBJ2-1; D perhaps matches TRBD1 (5 bases). Trimming took off 3 bases at V and 0 bases at J, with 6 bases between the two ends. The CDR3 has 14 amino acids. Germline lookup yields CDR1 LNHNV and CDR2 YYDKDF (reference sequence). The CDR3 is CATSSDSSYNEQFF. CDR3 DNA sequence: TGTGCCACCAGCAGTGACAGCTCCTACAATGAGCAGTTCTTC.

This chain connects TRBV4-2 to TRBJ2-3; possible D gene TRBD2, 5 bases. This CDR3 spans 16 amino acids. The germline V and J ends were trimmed by 4 bases and 6 bases, with 20 bases remaining between them. CDR1 is LGHNA and CDR2 is YNFKEQ in the germline V gene. CDR3 sequence reads: CASSPHPGIASDTQYF. The CDR3 bases are TGTGCCAGCAGCCCCCACCCGGGGATAGCATCGGATACGCAGTATTTT.

This chain connects TRBV9 to TRBJ2-5; a weak D match, TRBD2 (6 bases). The CDR3 consists of 14 residues. The germline CDR1 and CDR2 sequences are SGDLS and YYNGEE. The ends were cut back, 0 bases at V and 5 bases at J, with 11 bases in the middle. The CDR3 sequence is CASSVAGDAETQYF. The CDR3 DNA follows: TGTGCCAGCAGCGTAGCGGGGGATGCGGAGACCCAGTACTTC.

This clonotype appeared a few times. V and J are TRBV29-1 and TRBJ2-1; 12 nucleotides agree with TRBD2. Germline V gene data show CDR1 as SQVTM and CDR2 as ANQGSEA. This CDR3 has 14 amino acids. J lost 1 base, V lost 7 bases, and 2 bases had no gene match. CDR3 residues: CSGGLAGSYNEQFF. The DNA for the CDR3 is TGCAGCGGTGGACTAGCGGGGTCCTACAATGAGCAGTTCTTC.